Presented here are 11 T cell receptor beta chains from one specimen sequenced in a study of blood T cells in healthy people across ages. Combining a sample-barcoded 5' primer with a J-beta primer mix, a second PCR ran for 7 to 11 cycles. TCRdb re-derived calls from the 5' RACE reads in MiXCR, one entry per CDR3 protein. The profile shows nearly 1 million distinct CDR3 sequences, 45% to 60% of them singletons. Sequencing input: blood. The receptors derive from a woman aged 60-75 years in good health.

This clonotype was detected a few times. V usage is TRBV4-3 and J usage is TRBJ2-5; D might be TRBD1 (6 bases). The CDR3 is 15 amino acids. Deletions cut 0 bases from V and 10 bases from J, with 18 bases between. CDR1 and CDR2 (germline): LGHNA, YSLEER. The CDR3 region is CASSQERGTGLIQYF. In DNA form, the CDR3 reads TGCGCCAGCAGCCAAGAAAGAGGAACAGGGCTGATCCAGTACTTC.

The chain is built from TRBV7-2 and TRBJ1-1; D perhaps matches TRBD1 (5 bases). The CDR3 runs to 14 residues. V was shortened by 4 bases and J by 0 bases, with 9 bases between the two germline ends. The germline CDR1 and CDR2 sequences are SGHTA and FQGNSA. Here the CDR3 reads CASSSGRLNTEAFF. The CDR3 nucleotides read TGTGCCAGCAGCTCGGGACGGCTGAACACTGAAGCTTTCTTT.

The genes are TRBV9 and TRBJ2-5; possible D gene TRBD2, 6 bases. There are 15 residues in the CDR3. Germline assignment: CDR1 SGDLS and CDR2 YYNGEE. The V gene lost 5 bases and the J gene lost 0 bases, with 14 bases spanning the gap. The CDR3 nucleotides read TGTGCCAGCAGGGTGGGGGTAGCGGACCAAGAGACCCAGTACTTC. Its protein product is CASRVGVADQETQYF. Variable domain in full (rest from reference TRBV9 and TRBJ2-5): DSGVTQTPKHLITATGQRVTLRCSPRSGDLSVYWYQQSLDQGLQFLIQYYNGEERAKGNILERFSAQQFPDLHSELNLSSLELGDSALYFCASRVGVADQETQYFGPGTRLLVL.

This clonotype was recorded a few times. This chain joins TRBV20-1 and TRBJ2-4; TRBD2 aligns across 9 bases. This CDR3 comprises 15 residues. The J segment lost 3 bases and the V segment lost 0 bases, leaving 3 bases of the junction unmatched. CDR1 and CDR2 from the germline V gene are DFQATT and SNEGSKA (reference sequence). The CDR3 here is CSAREVLAGKNIQYF. CDR3 DNA: TGCAGTGCTAGAGAGGTACTAGCGGGCAAAAACATTCAGTACTTC.

This clonotype was counted between two and nine times. This chain uses TRBV20-1 with TRBJ2-1; 10 bases are a match to TRBD1. V dropped 5 bases and J dropped 9; count of bases not matched to a gene: 4. There are 12 residues in the CDR3. The V gene's germline CDR1 is DFQATT and CDR2 SNEGSKA (reference sequence). The DNA of the CDR3 is TGCAGTGCTCTCGGGACAGGGGCTGAGCAGTTCTTC. It codes for CSALGTGAEQFF.

V usage is TRBV10-3 and J usage is TRBJ2-3, with D maybe TRBD2 (5 bases). CDR1 ENHRY and CDR2 SYGVKD come from the germline V gene. CDR3 length: 16 residues. The V and J ends lost 4 bases and 0 bases respectively, with 14 bases between them. Here the CDR3 DNA reads TGTGCCATCAGTGGTGGAGCGAGGACTAGCACAGATACGCAGTATTTT. This gives the protein CAISGGARTSTDTQYF.

This clonotype was seen a handful of times. The chain carries TRBV28 and TRBJ1-2; 8 bases align to TRBD1. V lost 3 bases and J lost 4; bases outside the gene matches: 10. This CDR3 is built from 16 residues. Germline values: CDR1 MDHEN, CDR2 SYDVKM. The CDR3 reads CASSFRTGMLGYGYTF. CDR3 in DNA: TGTGCCAGCAGTTTTCGGACAGGGATGCTAGGCTATGGCTACACCTTC.

The chain couples TRBV14 to TRBJ2-3; 7 bases agree with TRBD2. Germline values: CDR1 SGHDN, CDR2 FVKESK. Trimming took 3 bases from V and 1 from J; bases not matched to a gene: 7. The CDR3 is 16 amino acids. CDR3 sequence: CASSHGSGTRTDTQYF. The CDR3 DNA reads as TGTGCCAGCAGCCACGGAAGCGGGACCCGCACAGATACGCAGTATTTT. Together with reference TRBV14 and TRBJ2-3, the CDR3 gives the full variable domain: EAGVTQFPSHSVIEKGQTVTLRCDPISGHDNLYWYRRVMGKEIKFLLHFVKESKQDESGMPNNRFLAERTGGTYSTLKVQPAELEDSGVYFCASSHGSGTRTDTQYFGPGTRLTVL.

As for this clonotype: Germline is not matched at one junction end, which may reflect a read error. V usage is TRBV28 and J usage is TRBJ2-3; 8 bases map to TRBD2. Germline V gives CDR1 MDHEN, CDR2 SYDVKM. This CDR3 comprises 15 residues. The chain's CDR3 is CANSGGGRDTDTQYF. CDR3 nucleotides: TGTGCCAACAGTGGCGGGGGGCGTGACACAGATACGCAGTATTTT.

The chain's CDR3 is CASSPTGRGLYNEQFF. For the CDR3, the DNA is TGTGCCAGCAGTCCGACTGGACGGGGGCTCTACAATGAGCAGTTCTTC. The V call is TRBV12-3 or TRBV12-4, the J call TRBJ2-1, with D perhaps TRBD1 or TRBD2 (6 bases each). The CDR3 is 16 residues long. V was shortened by 5 bases and J by 3 bases, with 17 bases between the two germline ends.

The chain carries TRBV7-8 and TRBJ1-4, with 12 bases fitting TRBD1. The germline V gene encodes CDR1 SGHVS and CDR2 FQNEAQ. V dropped 5 bases and J dropped 4; count of bases not matched to a gene: 17. The CDR3 has 20 amino acids. CDR3 bases: TGTGCCAGCAGCCCCCGGGACAGGGGGCGACCAAAGAGACGTAATGAAAAACTGTTTTTT. This codes for CASSPRDRGRPKRRNEKLFF.